This TCR beta chain was recorded in a study of CD8 T cells in Susac syndrome. For the study at large: Blood was drawn from patients with Susac syndrome. At that point, they were therapy-naive, on corticosteroids, or on intravenous immunoglobulin alone.

With respect to this clonotype: No antigen is known for it.

CD8+ and CD4+ T cells were negatively isolated; TEMRA cells were FACS-enriched. An amount of RNA that ranged from about 0.45 to 1 ug was reverse transcribed with random hexamers. Across 54 Vbeta and 13 Jbeta, TCR beta CDR3 was amplified with immunoSEQ multiplex PCR. From the immunoSEQ multiplex PCR reads, TCRdb called clonotypes with MiXCR, one entry per CDR3 protein. This sample has approximately 190,000 distinct CDR3 sequences, with 85% to 95% found just once. Study-level findings and limits: Clonal expansion was present among Susac CD8+ cells. This expansion reached its peak in TEMRA cells and in active patients.

The sequenced sample consisted of CD8+ T cells from PBMCs. The TCR comes from a human donor with Susac syndrome.

CDR3 nucleotide sequence: TGTGCCAGCAGCCCAGGGTCAACTAGCGGGAGTAGGGAGCTGTTTTTT. Encoded protein: CASSPGSTSGSRELFF. The chain joins TRBV9 to TRBJ2-2; TRBD2 agrees at 11 bases. The junction had 11 bases not matched to a gene; V was cut back by 4 bases and J by 9 bases. In germline, CDR1 is SGDLS, CDR2 YYNGEE. This CDR3 spans 16 amino acids. Full variable domain (remainder filled in from reference TRBV9 and TRBJ2-2): DSGVTQTPKHLITATGQRVTLRCSPRSGDLSVYWYQQSLDQGLQFLIQYYNGEERAKGNILERFSAQQFPDLHSELNLSSLELGDSALYFCASSPGSTSGSRELFFGEGSRLTVL.